These T cell receptor beta chains were read from a single sample in a study of blood T cell repertoires in COVID-19. Clones were read by immunoSEQ multiplex PCR, and TCRdb kept only the in-frame ones, dropping some. The sample yields 250,000 to 300,000 clones, 70% to 75% seen once. Sequenced material: peripheral blood. Source of these receptors: a woman of 80 years or more with acute or convalescent COVID-19. CDR3s include the opening cysteine and the closing phenylalanine or tryptophan. Each record gives: V gene, D gene, J gene, clone size, CDR3 DNA, CDR3 protein. D genes are given only for firm matches. Size tells how often a clone was seen (once, few, many) or the class of an expanded clone, and some rows leave it out.

TRBV6-5	-	TRBJ1-2	-	TGTGCCAGCGGACAGCACCAAGCTAACTATGGCTACACCTTC	CASGQHQANYGYTF
TRBV4-1	TRBD1	TRBJ1-5	-	TGCGCCAGCAGCGGGACAGGGGGATATAGCAATCAGCCCCAGCATTTT	CASSGTGGYSNQPQHF
TRBV2	-	TRBJ1-6	once	TGTGCCAGCAGTGACCAGGGTCTCTATAATTCACCCCTCCACTTT	CASSDQGLYNSPLHF
TRBV9	TRBD1	TRBJ1-3	-	TGTGCCAGCAGCGCCGACAGGGACCCTGGAAACACCATATATTTT	CASSADRDPGNTIYF
TRBV6-5	-	TRBJ2-7	few	TGTGCCAGCAGTTACGGGGGGGGCCTCTCCTACGAGCAGTACTTC	CASSYGGGLSYEQYF
TRBV6-5	-	TRBJ2-1	-	TGTGCCAGCAGTTATAGGGTCGGGGGACATGAGCAGTTCTTC	CASSYRVGGHEQFF
TRBV5-1	-	TRBJ2-1	-	TGCGCCAGCCAGGGTTACAATGAGCAGTTCTTC	CASQGYNEQFF
TRBV19	TRBD1	TRBJ2-1	-	TGTGCCAGCCAAAAAGGGGGACAGAGCTCCTACAATGAGCAGTTCTTC	CASQKGGQSSYNEQFF
TRBV7-9	-	TRBJ2-7	-	TGTGCCAGCAGCTACCCGCGCTCCTACGAGCAGTACTTC	CASSYPRSYEQYF
TRBV15	-	TRBJ2-1	once	TGTGCCACCAGCAGAGGAAATACAGGGTACAATGAGCAGTTCTTC	CATSRGNTGYNEQFF
TRBV7-2	-	TRBJ1-1	-	TGTGCCAGCAGCTTGACATTCCAGGGGAACACTGAAGCTTTCTTT	CASSLTFQGNTEAFF
TRBV19	TRBD2	TRBJ2-3	-	TGTGCCAGTAGTAGGTCCGGGACTAGCGGGGGAAGCACAGATACGCAGTATTTT	CASSRSGTSGGSTDTQYF
TRBV30	-	TRBJ1-1	few	TGTGCCTGGAGTGAGACATGGAACACTGAAGCTTTCTTT	CAWSETWNTEAFF
TRBV5-1	-	TRBJ2-7	-	TGCGCCAGCAGCTTGTCAGCGGACCCTTACGAGCAGTACTTC	CASSLSADPYEQYF
TRBV6-2/TRBV6-3	-	TRBJ2-2	-	TGTGCCAGCAGTCCAGACAGAAACACCGGGGAGCTGTTTTTT	CASSPDRNTGELFF
TRBV2	TRBD2	TRBJ2-1	-	TGTGCCAGCAGTCTGGTGGGGGAGGGCCCCTATGAGCAGTTCTTC	CASSLVGEGPYEQFF
TRBV2	-	TRBJ1-1	-	TGTGCCAGCAGTCCCCCCCCGGGCAGGGGCGGGAACACTGAAGCTTTCTTT	CASSPPPGRGGNTEAFF
TRBV9	-	TRBJ1-1	-	TGTGCCAGCAGCGTAGATGTGGGAGGGATTGAAGCTTTCTTT	CASSVDVGGIEAFF